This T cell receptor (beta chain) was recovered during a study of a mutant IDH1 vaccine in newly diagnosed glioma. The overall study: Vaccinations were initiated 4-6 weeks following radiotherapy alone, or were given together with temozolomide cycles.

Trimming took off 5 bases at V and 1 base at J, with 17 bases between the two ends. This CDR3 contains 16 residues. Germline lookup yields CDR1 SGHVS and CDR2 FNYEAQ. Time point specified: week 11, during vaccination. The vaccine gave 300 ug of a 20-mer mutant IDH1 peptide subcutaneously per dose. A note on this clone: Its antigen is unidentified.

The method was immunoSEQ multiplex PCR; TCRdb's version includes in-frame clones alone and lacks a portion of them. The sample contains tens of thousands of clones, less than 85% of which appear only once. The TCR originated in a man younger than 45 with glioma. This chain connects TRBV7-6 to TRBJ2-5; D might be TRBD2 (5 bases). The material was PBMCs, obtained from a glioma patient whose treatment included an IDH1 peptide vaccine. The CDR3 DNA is TGTGCCAGCAGCCCAGACATGGGCGGGTTCCAAGAGACCCAGTACTTC. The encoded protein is CASSPDMGGFQETQYF.